This T cell receptor beta chain derives from a study of identical twins. Findings and limits, study-wide: It was cross-sectional statistical analysis, not following the same donors, that the conclusions relied on.

J lost 0 bases, V lost 3 bases, and 11 bases had no gene match. CDR3 length equals 20 residues. In germline, CDR1 is MGHRA, CDR2 YSYEKL. A universal primer binding site was introduced by template switching. The final cDNA contained unique molecular identifiers. TCRdb passed the 5' RACE reads through MiXCR, listing each CDR3 protein once. The sample holds some 1,700,000 distinct CDR3 sequences, under 35% seen once. With regard to this clonotype: What it binds is unknown.

Sequencing was done on a sample of cord blood. J is TRBJ2-2 and V is TRBV4-1; 12 nucleotides align to TRBD2. The sequence came from a newborn girl in good health. CDR3 residues: CASSHSSGTSGFTNTGELFF. Written as DNA, the CDR3 is TGCGCCAGCAGCCACTCCTCCGGGACTAGCGGGTTTACGAACACCGGGGAGCTGTTTTTT.